The 10 T cell receptor beta chains in this list originate from one sample, sequenced in a study of blood T cell repertoires in COVID-19. Libraries were prepared by immunoSEQ multiplex PCR; TCRdb keeps only in-frame clonotypes and omits some of them. In the table there are 350,000 to 400,000 clones, 70% to 90% of which are singletons. Sequences were obtained from PBMCs or T cells enriched from blood (not recorded which). These receptors all stem from a woman aged 18-29 years who had recovered from COVID-19.

The chain couples TRBV12-2 to TRBJ2-3; the DNA was not used to check the table's D call, TRBD2. TRBV12-2 counts as a pseudogene. This CDR3 region has 16 residues. The CDR3 loop reads CASRLTQVGGLGTQYF. The CDR3 DNA sequence: TGTGCAAGTCGCTTAACTCAGGTGGGGGGGCTGGGTACGCAGTATTTT.

The rearrangement uses TRBV7-9 and TRBJ1-1, with 8 bases matching TRBD1. The CDR3 extends over 16 amino acids. Germline assignment: CDR1 SEHNR and CDR2 FQNEAQ (reference sequence). V dropped 3 bases and J dropped 0; count of bases not matched to a gene: 6. The CDR3 DNA sequence: TGTGCCAGCAGCTTCGGGAAGACAGGGGTGAACACTGAAGCTTTCTTT. It specifies CASSFGKTGVNTEAFF.

The CDR3 nucleotides are TGCGCCAGCAGCCAAGAGGGGACAGGGTTTCGCAATCAGCCCCAGCATTTT. It specifies CASSQEGTGFRNQPQHF. This chain uses TRBV4-1 with TRBJ1-5; 9 bases are shared with TRBD1. The junction had 5 bases not matched to a gene; V was cut back by 0 bases and J by 2 bases. Per the germline V gene, CDR1 is MGHRA and CDR2 is YSYEKL. This CDR3 has 17 amino acids.

This rearrangement joins TRBV20-1 to TRBJ2-2; the D is unclear. Germline V gene data show CDR1 as DFQATT and CDR2 as SNEGSKA (reference sequence). With 3 bases removed from V and 1 base from J, the gap between germline ends came to 9 bases. The CDR3 length is 14 residues. The CDR3 region has the DNA TGCAGTGCTAGTAAACTACTGAACACCGGGGAGCTGTTTTTT. Its protein product is CSASKLLNTGELFF.

J is TRBJ1-6 and V is TRBV30; TRBD1 is a possible D gene (5 bases). Germline V gives CDR1 GTSNPN, CDR2 SVGIG (reference sequence). Trimming removed 2 bases at V and 8 bases at J, with 19 bases between. CDR3 length: 16 amino acids. The CDR3 DNA reads as TGTGCCTGGAGTTCAAGTTCGGGGGTGGGGTATTCACCCCTCCACTTT. Residues: CAWSSSSGVGYSPLHF.

The V call is TRBV4-1, the J call TRBJ2-3; 8 bases are shared with TRBD1. Germline loops: CDR1 MGHRA, CDR2 YSYEKL. The V and J ends lost 4 bases and 7 bases, in that order; junction bases with no gene match: 10. The CDR3 consists of 15 residues. CDR3 in DNA: TGCGCCAGCAGCCCTACGGACAGGGTCGAGAATACGCAGTATTTT. Translating gives CASSPTDRVENTQYF.

The V gene is TRBV10-3, the J gene TRBJ2-7, with D possibly being TRBD1 (6 bases). There are 15 residues in the CDR3. Per germline, CDR1 ENHRY and CDR2 SYGVKD. V dropped 0 bases and J dropped 2 bases, with 11 bases sitting between them. CDR3 region: CAISESPGAAYEQYF. As DNA, the CDR3 is TGTGCCATCAGTGAGTCACCAGGGGCGGCCTACGAGCAGTACTTC.

J is TRBJ2-2 and V is TRBV29-1; TRBD2 is a possible D gene (5 bases). The CDR3 length is 13 residues. The V gene lost 7 bases and the J gene lost 4 bases, with 13 bases spanning the gap. Per germline, CDR1 SQVTM and CDR2 ANQGSEA. CDR3 region: CSGDEGITGELFF. In DNA, the CDR3 is TGCAGCGGGGATGAGGGAATCACCGGGGAGCTGTTTTTT.

This chain links TRBV9 with TRBJ2-5; D possibly corresponds to TRBD1 (6 bases). The CDR3 is 15 residues long. V lost 4 bases and J 5 bases, leaving 18 bases between the germline ends. Looked up from germline, CDR1 is SGDLS and CDR2 is YYNGEE. The CDR3 loop is CASSTRGQWIETQYF. For the CDR3, the DNA is TGTGCCAGCAGCACCCGAGGACAGTGGATCGAGACCCAGTACTTC.

V and J are TRBV19 and TRBJ2-3; D is perhaps TRBD1 (5 bases). The CDR3 length is 14 residues. Germline values: CDR1 LNHDA, CDR2 SQIVND (reference sequence). Trimming pared 5 bases from V and 1 base from J, leaving 10 bases between. Written as DNA, the CDR3 is TGTGCCAGTAGTCAGGGATATGGCACAGATACGCAGTATTTT. The encoded protein is CASSQGYGTDTQYF.